One T cell receptor beta chain is described in this entry. This receptor's antigen is unknown. No base qualities exist here, and no much larger clone lies one base off it. Germline trimming amounts to 2 bases on V and 4 bases on J, with 5 as the count of junction bases outside the gene matches. From the cysteine up to the phenylalanine, the CDR3 has a length of 15 residues. Of all the DNA, just the CDR3 is kept, 45 bases in frame from base 1. The CDR1 and CDR2 encoded by the germline V gene are MNHEY and SVGAGI. These data are taken from a study of OX40 agonist ivuxolimab in advanced cancers. As for the study more broadly: The costimulatory receptor OX40 (CD134) was targeted by ivuxolimab, a fully human IgG2 agonistic monoclonal antibody. Intravenous ivuxolimab was administered to patients every 2 weeks at six dose levels: 0.01, 0.1, 0.3, 1.5, 3 and 10 mg/kg. Of the roughly 52 patients in dose escalation, about 20 had hepatocellular carcinoma, around 15 had melanoma, 9 had renal cell carcinoma and 9 had head and neck cancer. The dose-escalation cohort was about 86% male with a mean age of about 65 years, ranging from 23 to 79. Prior anti-PD-1, anti-PD-L1 or anti-CTLA-4 therapy was permitted, and checkpoint inhibitors had been received by about 37% of dose-escalation patients. Partial responses were achieved by three dose-escalation patients, of whom one had hepatocellular carcinoma and two had cutaneous melanoma. Peripheral TCRbeta sequencing aimed to test whether ivuxolimab altered TCR sequence diversity and caused clonal T-cell expansion. The paper covers the monotherapy dose-escalation part of the phase I ivuxolimab trial, which included N = 52 patients.

For sequencing of the TCRbeta CDR3 region, genomic DNA was extracted from the sorted cells. The immunoSEQ Assay was used to sequence the TCRbeta CDR3 regions. Not all clones reach the TCRdb copy of this immuneACCESS table, which keeps in-frame sequences only. Checked studies attribute under half of the gap to unresolved V genes and leave the rest unexplained. Within this sample are around 19,000 clones, with less than 75% of them counted one time only. Clones ranked in the top ten supply roughly a third of the sample. The trial excluded patients who had a history of autoimmune disease or were on systemic immunosuppression. In every dose cohort, peripheral blood was drawn for TCR sequencing at baseline, cycle 4 day 1, and cycle 7 day 1. The samples were drawn from a first-in-human, open-label, multicenter phase I dose-escalation trial of ivuxolimab. The trial enrolled adults with locally advanced or metastatic head and neck squamous cell, hepatocellular, melanoma or renal cell carcinoma. CD4+ and CD8+ T cells were sorted separately from peripheral blood before TCR sequencing.

Study-wide findings and limitations: On average, CD8+ T cells showed more expanded clones than CD4+ T cells after ivuxolimab. Which antigens the clonally expanded peripheral T cells were specific for was not determined. In the 0.1-3.0 mg/kg groups, partial responders were among the patients with the lowest normalized peripheral clonal expansion, particularly in CD8+ T cells. Low levels of normalized T-cell clonal expansion were also shown by some nonresponding patients. Clonal expansion of both CD4+ and CD8+ blood T cells was observed from baseline to week 6 at doses 0.1 to 3.0 mg/kg.

The V and J genes are TRBV6-5 and TRBJ2-3; TRBD2 lines up with 8 middle nucleotides. The sequence came from an adult with an advanced solid tumor such as melanoma, head and neck, liver or kidney cancer. The input for sequencing was CD4+ or CD8+ T cells sorted from blood, taken in a trial of the OX40 agonist ivuxolimab. The encoded CDR3 is CASSYAGGLSDTQYF. The DNA sequence reads TGTGCCAGCAGTTACGCGGGGGGCCTTTCAGATACGCAGTATTTT.